These T cell receptor beta chains were read from a single sample in a study of glioma-infiltrating T cells after dendritic cell vaccination. Libraries were prepared by immunoSEQ multiplex PCR; TCRdb keeps only in-frame clonotypes and omits some of them. Of about 64,000 clones detected, roughly nine tenths appear once; the ten largest clones hold 11%. Specimen: blood, collected after dendritic cell vaccination. The receptors come from a human donor with glioblastoma. CDR3s include the opening cysteine and the closing phenylalanine or tryptophan. The order of the fields is V gene, J gene, clone size, D gene, CDR3 DNA, CDR3 protein. The D gene is left open where the match is weak. Clone size, where shown, is once, few, many, or a class for clones that have expanded.

TRBV7-3	TRBJ2-1	-	TRBD2	TGTGCCAGCAGCCCAGCTGGGACTAGCGGGGCCTCGAGCTCCTACAATGAGCAGTTCTTC	CASSPAGTSGASSSYNEQFF
TRBV25-1	TRBJ2-2	-	-	TGTGCCAGCAGAGGCAGGGTGGCCACCGGGGAGCTGTTTTTT	CASRGRVATGELFF
TRBV2	TRBJ1-1	-	-	TGTGCCACCGGGGGGGATACTGAAGCTTTCTTT	CATGGDTEAFF
TRBV4-3	TRBJ2-4	-	TRBD1	TGCGCCAGCAGCCAGAACAGGGGAGCCAAAAACATTCAGTACTTC	CASSQNRGAKNIQYF
TRBV19	TRBJ2-3	-	TRBD1	TGTGCCAGTAGTTTTCTCCGACAGGGGGGGACAGATACGCAGTATTTT	CASSFLRQGGTDTQYF
TRBV7-9	TRBJ1-5	-	-	TGTGCCAGCAGCTTAGGAGTCAGCAATCAGCCCCAGCATTTT	CASSLGVSNQPQHF
TRBV13	TRBJ2-7	-	-	TGTGCCAGCAGCCCCACTGGGTTTTCGGGGTTATCCTACGAGCAGTACTTC	CASSPTGFSGLSYEQYF
TRBV11-3	TRBJ2-7	-	-	TGTGCCACTAGCCAGGAATCCTCCTACGAGCAGTACTTC	CATSQESSYEQYF
TRBV10-2	TRBJ2-7	once	-	TGCGCCAGCCCACTCCTGTCTCGATACGAGCAGTACTTC	CASPLLSRYEQYF
TRBV10-3	TRBJ2-7	-	TRBD2	TGTGCCATTCGGCCTTCGGGGGGGGGAGGGGGCTACGAGCAGTACTTC	CAIRPSGGGGGYEQYF